A selection of T cell receptor beta chains follows, all from one sample in a study of T cells in Graves' hyperthyroidism and ophthalmopathy. TCRdb reprocessed the multiplex PCR reads with MiXCR, giving one entry per CDR3 protein. The table has under 400,000 distinct CDR3 sequences, 16% seen once. Sequencing used blood. These receptors came from a man between 25 and 39 years old with Graves' hyperthyroidism. CDR3s include the opening cysteine and the closing phenylalanine or tryptophan. The order of the fields is D gene, J gene, V gene, clone size, CDR3 protein, CDR3 DNA. D genes are given only for firm matches. The size entry gives once, few, many or a size class.

>.|TRBJ1-6|TRBV25-1|many
CASSRRLSNSPLHF
TGTGCCAGCAGCCGGCGACTCAGCAATTCACCCCTCCACTTT
>TRBD1|TRBJ2-7|TRBV20-1|many
CSARARDRGRGQYF
TGCAGTGCTAGAGCCCGGGACAGGGGGAGGGGGCAGTACTTC
>TRBD2|TRBJ2-1|TRBV11-2|many
CASSSTSGRANEQFF
TGTGCCAGCAGCTCGACTAGCGGGAGGGCCAATGAGCAGTTCTTC
>.|TRBJ2-6|TRBV20-1|many
CSAIGRPDSGANVLTF
TGCAGTGCTATAGGACGCCCTGACTCTGGGGCCAACGTCCTGACTTTC
>.|TRBJ2-5|TRBV11-2|many
CASSFAETQYF
TGTGCCAGCAGCTTCGCGGAGACCCAGTACTTC
>.|TRBJ1-2|TRBV28|many
CASSYPFSGKNYGYTF
TGTGCCAGCAGTTACCCCTTTTCGGGAAAGAACTATGGCTACACCTTC
>TRBD1|TRBJ2-5|TRBV7-9|many
CASSWDSMPQYF
TGTGCCAGCAGCTGGGACAGCATGCCCCAGTACTTC
>.|TRBJ1-2|TRBV15|many
CATSRDRGYGYTF
TGTGCCACCAGCAGAGATCGCGGTTATGGCTACACCTTC
>.|TRBJ1-1|TRBV25-1|few
CASRGAPGQRATEAFF
TGTGCCAGCAGGGGGGCCCCCGGACAGAGAGCCACTGAAGCTTTCTTT
>.|TRBJ1-1|TRBV18|few
CASSPPRAGRHTEAFF
TGTGCCAGCTCACCACCGAGGGCAGGGAGACACACTGAAGCTTTCTTT
>.|TRBJ2-1|TRBV3-1|many
CASSHRDRGRLAGVWEQFF
TGTGCCAGCAGCCACCGGGACAGGGGGCGACTAGCGGGAGTGTGGGAGCAGTTCTTC
>.|TRBJ2-7|TRBV3-1|many
CASSPTGLLEQYF
TGTGCCAGCAGTCCTACCGGACTCCTCGAGCAGTACTTC
>.|TRBJ2-1|TRBV11-3|many
CASSLDIGPAYNEQFF
TGTGCCAGCAGCTTAGATATTGGTCCGGCCTACAATGAGCAGTTCTTC
>.|TRBJ1-1|TRBV5-1|many
CASSLGRDTEAFF
TGTGCCAGCAGCTTGGGCAGGGACACTGAAGCTTTCTTT
>.|TRBJ2-2|TRBV28|many
CASSPPATELFF
TGTGCCAGCAGTCCCCCTGCTACGGAGCTGTTTTTT
>.|TRBJ2-1|TRBV11-3|many
CASSFRAPSYNEQFF
TGTGCCAGCAGCTTCAGGGCTCCCTCCTACAATGAGCAGTTCTTC
>.|TRBJ2-3|TRBV24-1|many
CATSRRRGEGDTQYF
TGTGCCACCAGCCGTCGGAGGGGGGAGGGAGATACGCAGTATTTT
>TRBD1|TRBJ2-7|TRBV5-1|many
CASSPIPGTGVYEQYF
TGCGCCAGCAGCCCGATACCCGGGACAGGGGTCTACGAGCAGTACTTC
>.|TRBJ2-6|TRBV28|few
CASSLWGGSGANVLTF
TGTGCCAGCAGTTTATGGGGGGGCTCTGGGGCCAACGTCCTGACTTTC
>TRBD2|TRBJ2-3|TRBV2|many
CASSDLAGSLVPYPTPYGQYF
TGTGCCAGCAGTGACCTAGCGGGATCGCTAGTGCCATACCCTACGCCATATGGGCAGTATTTT
>.|TRBJ1-1|TRBV11-2|once
CASSTFGRTDMNTEAFF
TGTGCCAGCAGCACATTTGGGCGGACAGACATGAACACTGAAGCTTTCTTT
>.|TRBJ1-2|TRBV5-1|few
CASSLSGAGDNYGYTF
TGCGCCAGCAGCTTGTCAGGGGCCGGGGATAACTATGGCTACACCTTC